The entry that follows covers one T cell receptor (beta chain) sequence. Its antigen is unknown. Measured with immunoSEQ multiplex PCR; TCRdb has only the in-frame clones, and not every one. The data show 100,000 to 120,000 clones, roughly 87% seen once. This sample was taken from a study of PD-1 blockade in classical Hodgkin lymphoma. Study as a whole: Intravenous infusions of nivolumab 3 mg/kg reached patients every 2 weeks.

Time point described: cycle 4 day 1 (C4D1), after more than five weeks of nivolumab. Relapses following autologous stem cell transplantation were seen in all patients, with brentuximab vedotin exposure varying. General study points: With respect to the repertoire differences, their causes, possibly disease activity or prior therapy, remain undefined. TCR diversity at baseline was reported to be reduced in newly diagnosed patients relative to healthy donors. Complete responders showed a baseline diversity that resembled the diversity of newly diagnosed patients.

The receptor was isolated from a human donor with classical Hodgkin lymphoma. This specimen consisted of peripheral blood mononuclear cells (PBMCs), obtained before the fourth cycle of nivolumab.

The CDR3 region has the DNA TGTGCCAGCAGCTATGGGGGATCCTACGAGCAGTACTTC. Translated: CASSYGGSYEQYF. The rearrangement joins TRBV7-9 to TRBJ2-7; D tentatively fits TRBD1 or TRBD2 (5 bases each). This CDR3 region has 13 residues. The V gene lost 4 bases and the J gene lost 1 base, with 8 bases spanning the gap. Germline CDR1 SEHNR, CDR2 FQNEAQ (reference sequence).